Listed below are T cell receptor beta chains from one sample, sequenced in a study of CD8 T cells in Susac syndrome. TCRdb reanalysed the immunoSEQ multiplex PCR reads using MiXCR and keeps one entry per CDR3 protein. The sample yields some 160,000 distinct CDR3 sequences, under 95% seen once. The sample comprised CD4+ T cells from PBMCs. The source of these receptors is a human donor in good health. Both conserved end residues are part of each CDR3. D genes are given only for firm matches. Clone size is shown for a subset of rows, as once, few, many or a class of expanded clone.

TRBD2	-	TRBV12-3/TRBV12-4	TRBJ2-3	CASSRLAGGSDTQYF	TGTGCCAGCAGCAGACTAGCGGGAGGGTCAGATACGCAGTATTTT
TRBD1	-	TRBV7-2	TRBJ1-4	CASSPRTGGEKLFF	TGTGCCAGCAGCCCTAGGACAGGTGGAGAAAAACTGTTTTTT
-	-	TRBV19	TRBJ1-6	CASSPAGSNSPLHF	TGTGCCAGTAGTCCGGCAGGGTCTAATTCACCCCTCCACTTT
-	-	TRBV28	TRBJ2-7	CASSPPGRFEQYF	TGTGCCAGCAGTCCCCCAGGACGGTTCGAGCAGTACTTC
-	-	TRBV20-1	TRBJ1-1	CRGGADKNTEAFF	TGCAGGGGTGGGGCAGACAAAAACACTGAAGCTTTCTTT
TRBD2	once	TRBV19	TRBJ2-1	CASSMNSGRLYNEQFF	TGTGCCAGTAGTATGAATAGCGGGAGGTTATACAATGAGCAGTTCTTC
-	-	TRBV30	TRBJ1-2	CAWTRGFREDGYTF	TGTGCCTGGACTCGGGGGTTCCGTGAAGATGGCTACACCTTC
-	-	TRBV20-1	TRBJ2-4	CSAPTALGGNIQYF	TGCAGTGCCCCTACGGCCCTGGGTGGGAACATTCAGTACTTC
TRBD1	-	TRBV5-1	TRBJ2-3	CASSMRQGKDTQYF	TGCGCCAGCAGCATGAGACAGGGCAAAGATACGCAGTATTTT
TRBD1	-	TRBV7-9	TRBJ2-7	CASSLTGISSYEQYF	TGTGCCAGCAGTTTGACAGGGATCTCTTCCTACGAGCAGTACTTC
-	-	TRBV20-1	TRBJ2-1	CSASRSYNEQFF	TGCAGTGCTTCTCGCTCCTACAATGAGCAGTTCTTC
-	-	TRBV6-6	TRBJ1-4	CASSHRALNEKLFF	TGTGCCAGCAGCCACCGGGCCCTTAATGAAAAACTGTTTTTT
-	-	TRBV7-2	TRBJ2-3	CASSLGLGARADTQYF	TGTGCCAGCAGCTTAGGACTGGGGGCGCGCGCAGATACGCAGTATTTT
-	-	TRBV5-1	TRBJ1-1	CASSKMTVPNTEAFF	TGCGCCAGCAGCAAGATGACAGTTCCGAACACTGAAGCTTTCTTT